Following are 7 T cell receptor beta chains from one sample sequenced in a study of identical twins. MiXCR, run by TCRdb on the 5' RACE reads, gives a single entry per CDR3 protein. The sample carries around 1.7 million distinct CDR3 sequences, under 35% recorded once. The material sequenced was cord blood. The source is a newborn girl in good health.

This clonotype was seen at least ten times. CDR3 residues: CASSRGTSGVDTQYF. The DNA of the CDR3 is TGTGCCAGCAGCCGCGGGACTAGCGGGGTAGATACGCAGTATTTT. This sequence joins TRBV13 and TRBJ2-3; 13 positions agree with TRBD2. Germline CDR1 and CDR2: PRHDT and FYEKMQ (reference sequence). With V trimmed by 5 bases and J by 5 bases, 4 bases remained unmatched. This CDR3 is 15 amino acids long.

DNA for the CDR3: TGTGCCAGCAGTCCCCTCAGAGACAGGGGCTGGAGTTATAATTCACCCCTCCACTTT. This gives the protein CASSPLRDRGWSYNSPLHF. V gene TRBV28 combines with J gene TRBJ1-6; 8 bases are shared with TRBD1. Germline CDR1 reads MDHEN; CDR2 reads SYDVKM. Trimming at V came to 5 bases and at J to 4 bases, leaving 16 bases not matched to a gene. This CDR3 spans 19 amino acids.

J is TRBJ2-1 and V is TRBV5-1; TRBD1 matches 12 bases. The CDR3 is 16 amino acids. J lost 2 bases, V lost 2 bases, and 2 bases had no gene match. Germline V CDR1 and CDR2: SGHRS, YFSETQ. The CDR3 DNA reads TGCGCCAGCAGCTTCGGGACAGGGGGCCCCTACAATGAGCAGTTCTTC. This encodes CASSFGTGGPYNEQFF.

The chain employs TRBV20-1 and TRBJ1-1; 11 bases are a match to TRBD1. CDR3 length: 11 amino acids. The V gene's germline CDR1 is DFQATT and CDR2 SNEGSKA (reference sequence). V shed 5 bases, J shed 10 bases, and the junction held 3 bases outside the gene matches. The CDR3 DNA sequence: TGCAGTGCTGGACAGGGGGCTGGAGCTTTCTTT. Its translation is CSAGQGAGAFF.

The chain is built from TRBV6-1 and TRBJ2-3; D unclear. V lost 5 bases and J 1 base, leaving 10 bases between the germline ends. The CDR3 extends over 14 amino acids. Germline lookup yields CDR1 MNHNS and CDR2 SASEGT. This CDR3 is CASSPGYGTDTQYF. The CDR3, as DNA: TGTGCCAGCAGTCCAGGTTATGGCACAGATACGCAGTATTTT.

This chain uses TRBV14 with TRBJ1-6, with D unclear. Trimming shortened V by 5 bases and J by 0 bases, and 14 bases separated the two germline ends. The germline V gene has CDR1 SGHDN and CDR2 FVKESK. CDR3 length equals 17 residues. The CDR3 DNA reads as TGTGCCAGCAGCTCTCACGCAGGCAGCTCCTATAATTCACCCCTCCACTTT. This sequence encodes CASSSHAGSSYNSPLHF.

The genes are TRBV7-9 and TRBJ2-3, with a weak D call TRBD2 (5 bases). Trimming removed 3 bases from V and 5 bases from J, with 12 bases in between. Germline V gene data show CDR1 as SEHNR and CDR2 as FQNEAQ (reference sequence). The CDR3 has 14 amino acids. The chain's CDR3 is CASSFYRGRDTQYF. In DNA, the CDR3 is TGTGCCAGCAGCTTCTACCGGGGTAGAGATACGCAGTATTTT.